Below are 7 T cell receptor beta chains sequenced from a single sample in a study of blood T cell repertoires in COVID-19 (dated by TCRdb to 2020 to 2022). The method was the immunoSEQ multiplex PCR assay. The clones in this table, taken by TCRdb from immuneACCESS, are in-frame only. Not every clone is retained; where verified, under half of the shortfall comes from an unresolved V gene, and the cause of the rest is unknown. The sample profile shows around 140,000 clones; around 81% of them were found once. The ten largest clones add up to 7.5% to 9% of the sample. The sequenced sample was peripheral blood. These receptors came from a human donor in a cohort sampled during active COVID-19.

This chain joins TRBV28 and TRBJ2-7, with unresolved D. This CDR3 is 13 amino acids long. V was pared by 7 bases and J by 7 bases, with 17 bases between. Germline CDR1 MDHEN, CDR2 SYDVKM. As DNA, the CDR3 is TGTGCCAGCACCTCCGCGCCTCTTGAGGAGCAGTACTTC. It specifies CASTSAPLEEQYF.

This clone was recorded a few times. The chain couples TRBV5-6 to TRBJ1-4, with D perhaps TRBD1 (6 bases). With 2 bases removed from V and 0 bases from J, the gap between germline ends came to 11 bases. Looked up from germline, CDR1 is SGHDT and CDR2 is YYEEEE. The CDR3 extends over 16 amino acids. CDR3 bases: TGTGCCAGCAGCTTAACAGGGATTGCAACTAATGAAAAACTGTTTTTT. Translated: CASSLTGIATNEKLFF.

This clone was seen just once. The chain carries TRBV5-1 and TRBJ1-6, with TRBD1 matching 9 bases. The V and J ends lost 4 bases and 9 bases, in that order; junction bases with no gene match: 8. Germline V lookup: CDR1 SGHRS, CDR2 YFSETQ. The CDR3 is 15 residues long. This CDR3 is CASSPGTGNSSPLHF. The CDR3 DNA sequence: TGCGCCAGCAGCCCCGGGACAGGGAATAGTTCACCCCTCCACTTT.

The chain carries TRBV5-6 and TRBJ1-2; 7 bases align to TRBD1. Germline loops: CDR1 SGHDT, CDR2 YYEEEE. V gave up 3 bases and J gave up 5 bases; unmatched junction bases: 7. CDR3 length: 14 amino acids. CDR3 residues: CASSSGDSGYGYTF. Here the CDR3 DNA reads TGTGCCAGCAGCTCGGGGGACAGCGGGTATGGCTACACCTTC.

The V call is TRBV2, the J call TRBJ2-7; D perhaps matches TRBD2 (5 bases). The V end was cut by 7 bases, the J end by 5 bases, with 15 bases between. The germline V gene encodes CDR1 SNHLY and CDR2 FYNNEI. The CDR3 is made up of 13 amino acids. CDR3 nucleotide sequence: TGTGCCAGCAACAAGGGAGACGGGAACGAGCAGTACTTC. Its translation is CASNKGDGNEQYF. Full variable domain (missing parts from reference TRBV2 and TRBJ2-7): EPEVTQTPSHQVTQMGQEVILRCVPISNHLYFYWYRQILGQKVEFLVSFYNNEISEKSEIFDDQFSVERPDGSNFTLKIRSTKLEDSAMYFCASNKGDGNEQYFGPGTRLTVT.

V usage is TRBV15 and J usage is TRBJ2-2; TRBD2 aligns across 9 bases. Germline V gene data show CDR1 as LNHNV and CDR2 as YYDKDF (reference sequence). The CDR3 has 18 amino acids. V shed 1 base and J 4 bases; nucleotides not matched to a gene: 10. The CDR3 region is CATSRAAGGPRGTGELFF. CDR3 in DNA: TGTGCCACCAGCAGAGCGGCGGGAGGGCCTCGGGGCACCGGGGAGCTGTTTTTT. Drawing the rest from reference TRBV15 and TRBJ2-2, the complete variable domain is DAMVIQNPRYQVTQFGKPVTLSCSQTLNHNVMYWYQQKSSQAPKLLFHYYDKDFNNEADTPDNFQSRRPNTSFCFLDIRSPGLGDTAMYLCATSRAAGGPRGTGELFFGEGSRLTVL.

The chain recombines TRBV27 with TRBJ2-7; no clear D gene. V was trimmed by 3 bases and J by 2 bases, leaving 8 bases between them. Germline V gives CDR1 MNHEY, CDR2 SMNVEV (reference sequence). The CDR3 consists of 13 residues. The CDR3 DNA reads TGTGCCAGCAGTTTCTACCCAACCTACGAGCAGTACTTC. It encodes CASSFYPTYEQYF.